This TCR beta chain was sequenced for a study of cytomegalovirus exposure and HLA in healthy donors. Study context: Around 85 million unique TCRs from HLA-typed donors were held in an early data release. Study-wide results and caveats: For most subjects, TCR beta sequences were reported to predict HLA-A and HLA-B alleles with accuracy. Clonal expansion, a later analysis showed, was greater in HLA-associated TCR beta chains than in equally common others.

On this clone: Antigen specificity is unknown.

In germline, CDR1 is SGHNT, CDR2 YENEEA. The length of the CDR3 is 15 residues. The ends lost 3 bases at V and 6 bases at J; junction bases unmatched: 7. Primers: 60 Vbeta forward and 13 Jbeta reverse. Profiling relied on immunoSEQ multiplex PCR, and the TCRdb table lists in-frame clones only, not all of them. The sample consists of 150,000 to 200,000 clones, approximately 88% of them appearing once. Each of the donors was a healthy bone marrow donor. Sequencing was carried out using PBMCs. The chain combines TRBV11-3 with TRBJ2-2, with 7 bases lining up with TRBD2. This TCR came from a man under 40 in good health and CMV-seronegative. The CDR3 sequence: CASSLLGGWSGELFF. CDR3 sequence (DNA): TGTGCCAGCAGCTTGCTGGGGGGGTGGTCCGGGGAGCTGTTTTTT. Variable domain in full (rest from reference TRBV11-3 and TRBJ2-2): EAGVVQSPRYKIIEKKQPVAFWCNPISGHNTLYWYLQNLGQGPELLIRYENEEAVDDSQLPKDRFSAERLKGVDSTLKIQPAELGDSAVYLCASSLLGGWSGELFFGEGSRLTVL.